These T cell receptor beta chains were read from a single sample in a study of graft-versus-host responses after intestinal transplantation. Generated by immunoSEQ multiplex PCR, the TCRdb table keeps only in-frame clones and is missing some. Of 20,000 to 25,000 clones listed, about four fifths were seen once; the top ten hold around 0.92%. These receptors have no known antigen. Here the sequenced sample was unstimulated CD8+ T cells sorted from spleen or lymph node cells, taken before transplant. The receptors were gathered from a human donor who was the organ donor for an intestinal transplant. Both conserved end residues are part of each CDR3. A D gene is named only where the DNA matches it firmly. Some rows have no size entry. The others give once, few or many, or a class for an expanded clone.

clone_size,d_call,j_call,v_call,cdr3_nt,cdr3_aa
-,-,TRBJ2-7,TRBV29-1,TGCAGCGTTGAGACAGGCGGGGCCGAGCAGTACTTC,CSVETGGAEQYF
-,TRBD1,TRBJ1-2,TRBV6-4,TGTGCCAGCAGTGCAGGGGAACAGGGGGGTGGCTACACCTTC,CASSAGEQGGGYTF
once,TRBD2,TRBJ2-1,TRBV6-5,TGTGCCAGCAGTAGCGGGAGCAATGAGCAGTTCTTC,CASSSGSNEQFF
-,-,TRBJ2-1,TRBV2,TGTGCCACCCTAGGGGGGCCCTCCAATGAGCAGTTCTTC,CATLGGPSNEQFF
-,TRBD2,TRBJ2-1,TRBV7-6,TGTGCCAGCAGCTTTCAGACTAGCGGGAGGGGAGATGAGCAGTTCTTC,CASSFQTSGRGDEQFF
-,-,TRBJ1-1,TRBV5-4,TGTGCCAGCAGTTCCGACGCGGGCACTGAAGCTTTCTTT,CASSSDAGTEAFF
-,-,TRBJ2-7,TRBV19,TGTGCCAGTAGTTGGGGACTTGGGGCGGAAGAGCAGTACTTC,CASSWGLGAEEQYF
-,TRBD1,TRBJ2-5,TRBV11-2,TGTGCCAGCAGCTTGGGACAGCTACAAGAGACCCAGTACTTC,CASSLGQLQETQYF
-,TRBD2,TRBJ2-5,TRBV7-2,TGTGCCAGCAGCCCTCGGGAGGGGGGAGAGACCCAGTACTTC,CASSPREGGETQYF
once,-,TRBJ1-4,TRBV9,TGTGCCAGCAGCGTAGGGGGGTCAACTAATGAAAAACTGTTTTTT,CASSVGGSTNEKLFF
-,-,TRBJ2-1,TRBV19,TGTGCCAGTAGTCCCTCCTACTCCCGACACAATGAGCAGTTCTTC,CASSPSYSRHNEQFF
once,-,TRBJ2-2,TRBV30,TGTGCCTGGAGTGTTCGGACATCGAACACCGGGGAGCTGTTTTTT,CAWSVRTSNTGELFF
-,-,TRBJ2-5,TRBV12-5,TGTGCTAGTGGTTTGATCAGGGATGGAGAGACCCAGTACTTC,CASGLIRDGETQYF
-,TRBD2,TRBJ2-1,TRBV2,TGTGCCAGCATGGGACTAGGCGGGTACAATGAGCAGTTCTTC,CASMGLGGYNEQFF
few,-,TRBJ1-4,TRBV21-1,TGTGCCAGCAGCACTAGACAGGACCCACATAATGAAAAACTGTTTTTT,CASSTRQDPHNEKLFF
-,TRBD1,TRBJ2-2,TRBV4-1,TGCGCCAGCAGCACCTGGGACAGGGGACTTTCCACCGGGGAGCTGTTTTTT,CASSTWDRGLSTGELFF
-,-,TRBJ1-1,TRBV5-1,TGCGCCAGCAGCGAAGTTAACACTGAAGCTTTCTTT,CASSEVNTEAFF
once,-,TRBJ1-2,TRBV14,TGTGCCAGCAGCCACCTCACAGGGCCCTATGGCTACACCTTC,CASSHLTGPYGYTF
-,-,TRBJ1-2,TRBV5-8,TGTGCCAGCAGCTTGGATATAGGCTATGGCTACACCTTC,CASSLDIGYGYTF
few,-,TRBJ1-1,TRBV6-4,TGTGCCAGCATGCGGGTGGGCACTGAAGCTTTCTTT,CASMRVGTEAFF
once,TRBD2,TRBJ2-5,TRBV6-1,TGTGCCAGCAGTGAAGCGCCACGGGGGGGCGATGAGACCCAGTACTTC,CASSEAPRGGDETQYF
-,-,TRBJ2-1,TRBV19,TGTGCCAGTAGTTTTCGGACTAACTCCTACAATGAGCAGTTCTTC,CASSFRTNSYNEQFF
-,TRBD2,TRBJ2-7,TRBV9,TGTGCCAGCAGCTCCGGGACTACCTACGAGCAGTACTTC,CASSSGTTYEQYF
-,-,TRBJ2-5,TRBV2,TGTGCCAGCAGTGAAGGATACAGGGGAGGAGAGACCCAGTACTTC,CASSEGYRGGETQYF
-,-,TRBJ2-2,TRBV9,TGTGCCAGCAGCGTGCAGGGATTAACCGGGGAGCTGTTTTTT,CASSVQGLTGELFF
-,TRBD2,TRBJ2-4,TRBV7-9,TGTGCCAGCAGCTTAACGACTAGCGGGGTAAAAAACATTCAGTACTTC,CASSLTTSGVKNIQYF
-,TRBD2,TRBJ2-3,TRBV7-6,TGTGCCAGCAGCTTAGGTCCTAGCGGGAGAGGCGCAGATACGCAGTATTTT,CASSLGPSGRGADTQYF
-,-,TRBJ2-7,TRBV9,TGTGCCAGCAGCGTTGGTCCTGCCTACGAGCAGTACTTC,CASSVGPAYEQYF
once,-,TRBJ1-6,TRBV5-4,TGTGCCAGCAGCTTTAAACGCAGGGGAGACGGTCAAGGTAATTCACCCCTCCACTTT,CASSFKRRGDGQGNSPLHF
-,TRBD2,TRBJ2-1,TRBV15,TGTGCCACCAGCAGCTCCTCCCCAACTAGCGGTCGGCCTAAGGGGCAGTTCTTC,CATSSSSPTSGRPKGQFF
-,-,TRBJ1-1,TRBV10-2,TGCGCCAGCAGTGACAGGGGGAACACTGAAGCTTTCTTT,CASSDRGNTEAFF
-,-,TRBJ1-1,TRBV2,TGTGCCAGCAGTGAATTCGGGGAGAACACTGAAGCTTTCTTT,CASSEFGENTEAFF
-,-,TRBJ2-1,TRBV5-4,TGTGCCAGCAGCTTTTACCCTAGGAGTGAGCAGTTCTTC,CASSFYPRSEQFF
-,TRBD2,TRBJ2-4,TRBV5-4,TGTGCCAGCAGCGGACCGGGACTAGCGGGAGAAAACATTCAGTACTTC,CASSGPGLAGENIQYF
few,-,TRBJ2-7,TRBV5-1,TGCGCCAGCAGCTTGGGTGGGGGAGGCTACGAGCAGTACTTC,CASSLGGGGYEQYF
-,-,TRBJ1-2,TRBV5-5,TGTGCCAGCAGCCTGGCGGGCGAGTATGGCTACACCTTC,CASSLAGEYGYTF
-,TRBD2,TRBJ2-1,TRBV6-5,TGTGCCAGCAGTAAGACTAGCGGGGGAAATGAGCAGTTCTTC,CASSKTSGGNEQFF
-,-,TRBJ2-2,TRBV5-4,TGTGCCAGCAGCACCCCCACGGGGAACACCGGGGAGCTGTTTTTT,CASSTPTGNTGELFF
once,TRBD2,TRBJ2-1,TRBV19,TGTGCCAGTAGTATAAGTAGCGGGGGGGCCAACTACAATGAGCAGTTCTTC,CASSISSGGANYNEQFF
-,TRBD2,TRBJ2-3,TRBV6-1,TGTGCCAGCAGTGAGCGAGCGGGGGACGCAGATACGCAGTATTTT,CASSERAGDADTQYF
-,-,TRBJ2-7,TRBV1,TGCACCAGCAGCCAAGACACCTACGAGCAGTACTTC,CTSSQDTYEQYF
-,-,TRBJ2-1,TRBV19,TGTGCCAGTAGTATCTTGGCGCAGTCCTACAATGAGCAGTTCTTC,CASSILAQSYNEQFF